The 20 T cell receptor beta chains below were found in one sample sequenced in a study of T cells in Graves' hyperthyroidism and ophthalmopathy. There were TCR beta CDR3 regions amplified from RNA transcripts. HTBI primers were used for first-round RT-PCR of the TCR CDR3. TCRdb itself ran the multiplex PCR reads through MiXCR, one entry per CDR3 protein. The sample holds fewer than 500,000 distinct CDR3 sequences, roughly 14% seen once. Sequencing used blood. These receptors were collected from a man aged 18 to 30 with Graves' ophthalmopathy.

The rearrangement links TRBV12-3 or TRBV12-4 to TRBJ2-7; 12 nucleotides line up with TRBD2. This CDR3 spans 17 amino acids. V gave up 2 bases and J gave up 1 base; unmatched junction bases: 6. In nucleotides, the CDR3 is TGTGCCAGCAGTTTACTAGCGGGGGGGCGCGGATCCTACGAGCAGTACTTC. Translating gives CASSLLAGGRGSYEQYF.

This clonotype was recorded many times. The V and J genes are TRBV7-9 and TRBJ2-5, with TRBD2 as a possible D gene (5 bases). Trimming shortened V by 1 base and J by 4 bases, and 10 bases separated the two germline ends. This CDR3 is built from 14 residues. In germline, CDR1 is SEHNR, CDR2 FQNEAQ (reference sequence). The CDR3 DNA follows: TGTGCCAGCAGCTTAGGGCGAGCGGCAGAGACCCAGTACTTC. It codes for CASSLGRAAETQYF.

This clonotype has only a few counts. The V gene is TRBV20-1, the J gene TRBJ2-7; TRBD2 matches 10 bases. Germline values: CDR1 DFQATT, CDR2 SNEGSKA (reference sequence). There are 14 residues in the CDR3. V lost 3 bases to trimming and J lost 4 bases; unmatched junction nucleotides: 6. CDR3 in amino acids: CSASAPSGSYEQYF. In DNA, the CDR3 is TGCAGTGCTAGTGCTCCTAGCGGGAGTTACGAGCAGTACTTC.

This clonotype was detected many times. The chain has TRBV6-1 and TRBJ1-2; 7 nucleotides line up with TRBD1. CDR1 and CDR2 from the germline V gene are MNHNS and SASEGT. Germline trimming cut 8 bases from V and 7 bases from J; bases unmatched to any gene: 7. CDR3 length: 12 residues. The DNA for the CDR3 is TGTGCCAGCGGGGACCAGGGGGGTGGCTACACCTTC. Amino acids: CASGDQGGGYTF.

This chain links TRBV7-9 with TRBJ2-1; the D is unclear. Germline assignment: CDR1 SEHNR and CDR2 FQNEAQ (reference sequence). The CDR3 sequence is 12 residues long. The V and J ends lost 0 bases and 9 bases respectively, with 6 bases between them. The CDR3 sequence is CASSLAAAEQFF. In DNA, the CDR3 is TGTGCCAGCAGCTTAGCGGCGGCTGAGCAGTTCTTC.

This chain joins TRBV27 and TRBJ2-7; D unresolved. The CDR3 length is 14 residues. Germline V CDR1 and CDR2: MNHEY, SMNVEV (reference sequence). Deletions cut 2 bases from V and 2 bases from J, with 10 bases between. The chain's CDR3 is CASSLRAGAYEQYF. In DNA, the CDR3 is TGTGCCAGCAGTTTACGCGCAGGTGCCTACGAGCAGTACTTC.

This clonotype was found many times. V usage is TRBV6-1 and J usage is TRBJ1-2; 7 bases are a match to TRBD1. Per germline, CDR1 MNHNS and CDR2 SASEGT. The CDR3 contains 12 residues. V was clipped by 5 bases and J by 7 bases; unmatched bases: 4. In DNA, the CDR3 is TGTGCCAGCAGTTCCCAGGGGGGTGGCTACACCTTC. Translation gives CASSSQGGGYTF.

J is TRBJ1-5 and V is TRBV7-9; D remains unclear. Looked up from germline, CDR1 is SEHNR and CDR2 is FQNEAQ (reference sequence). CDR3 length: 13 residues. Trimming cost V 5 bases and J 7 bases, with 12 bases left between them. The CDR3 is CASSPDESQPQHF. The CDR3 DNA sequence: TGTGCCAGCAGCCCGGACGAGTCGCAGCCCCAGCATTTT.

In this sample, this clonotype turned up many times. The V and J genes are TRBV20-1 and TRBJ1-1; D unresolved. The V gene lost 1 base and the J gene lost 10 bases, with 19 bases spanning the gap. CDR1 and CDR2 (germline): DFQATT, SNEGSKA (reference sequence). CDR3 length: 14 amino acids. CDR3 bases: TGCAGTGCTAGAGCGCACCTGACTGGGGAAGGAGCTTTCTTT. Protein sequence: CSARAHLTGEGAFF.

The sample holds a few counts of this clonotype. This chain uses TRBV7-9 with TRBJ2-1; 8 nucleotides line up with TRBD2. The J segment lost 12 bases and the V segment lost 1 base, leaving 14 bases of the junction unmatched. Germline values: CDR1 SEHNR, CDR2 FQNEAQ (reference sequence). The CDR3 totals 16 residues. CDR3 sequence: CASSLDIAAGGRRQFF. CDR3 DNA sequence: TGTGCCAGCAGCTTAGACATAGCGGCGGGGGGACGAAGGCAGTTCTTC. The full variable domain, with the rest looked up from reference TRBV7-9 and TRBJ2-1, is DTGVSQNPRHKITKRGQNVTFRCDPISEHNRLYWYRQTLGQGPEFLTYFQNEAQLEKSRLLSDRFSAERPKGSFSTLEIQRTEQGDSAMYLCASSLDIAAGGRRQFFGPGTRLTVL.

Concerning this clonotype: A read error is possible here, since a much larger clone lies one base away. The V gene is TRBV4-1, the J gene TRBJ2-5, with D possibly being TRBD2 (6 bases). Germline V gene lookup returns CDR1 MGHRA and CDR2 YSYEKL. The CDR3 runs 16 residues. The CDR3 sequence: CACSQDLGGGGETQYF. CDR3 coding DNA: TGCGCCTGCAGCCAAGATCTCGGGGGAGGCGGGGAGACCCAGTACTTC.

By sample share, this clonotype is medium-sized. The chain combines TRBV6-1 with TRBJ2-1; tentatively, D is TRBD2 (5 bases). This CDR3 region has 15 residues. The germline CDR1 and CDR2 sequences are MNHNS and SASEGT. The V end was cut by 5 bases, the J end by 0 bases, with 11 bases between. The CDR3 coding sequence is TGTGCCAGCAGTTCATCGAGCGGCTCCTACAATGAGCAGTTCTTC. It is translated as CASSSSSGSYNEQFF.

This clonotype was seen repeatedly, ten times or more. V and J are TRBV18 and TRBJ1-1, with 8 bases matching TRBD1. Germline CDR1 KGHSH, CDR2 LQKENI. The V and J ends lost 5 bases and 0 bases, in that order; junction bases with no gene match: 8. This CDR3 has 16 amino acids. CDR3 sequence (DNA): TGTGCCAGCTCAAAACAGGAGGGACAGGTGAACACTGAAGCTTTCTTT. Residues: CASSKQEGQVNTEAFF.

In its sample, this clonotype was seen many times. The CDR3 region is CAWSVSRNQPQHF. In DNA form, the CDR3 reads TGTGCCTGGAGTGTTTCCCGGAATCAGCCCCAGCATTTT. V is TRBV30 and J is TRBJ1-5; no reliable D call. The CDR3 consists of 13 residues. Trimming left V 0 bases short and J 4 bases short, with 7 bases between. Germline values: CDR1 GTSNPN, CDR2 SVGIG (reference sequence).

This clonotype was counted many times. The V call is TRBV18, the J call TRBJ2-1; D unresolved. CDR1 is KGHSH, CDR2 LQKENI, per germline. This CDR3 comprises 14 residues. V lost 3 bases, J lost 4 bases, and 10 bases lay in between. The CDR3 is CASSPSTAYNEQFF. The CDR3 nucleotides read TGTGCCAGCTCACCTTCGACGGCTTACAATGAGCAGTTCTTC.

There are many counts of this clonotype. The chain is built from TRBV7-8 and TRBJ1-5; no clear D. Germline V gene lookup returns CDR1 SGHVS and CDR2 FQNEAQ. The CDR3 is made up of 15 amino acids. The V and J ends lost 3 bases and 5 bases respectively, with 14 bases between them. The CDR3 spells CASSFTSPNDQPQHF. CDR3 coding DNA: TGTGCCAGCAGCTTCACCTCGCCCAACGATCAGCCCCAGCATTTT.

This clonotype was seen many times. CDR3 residues: CASSSPGQVNQPQHF. CDR3 bases: TGTGCCAGCAGCTCTCCGGGACAAGTCAATCAGCCCCAGCATTTT. The V call is TRBV11-2, the J call TRBJ1-5, with TRBD1 as a possible D gene (6 bases). Between the trimmed V and J ends, which lost 4 bases and 3 bases, there was a span of 13 bases. CDR3 size: 15 residues. CDR1 and CDR2 (germline): SGHAT, FQNNGV.

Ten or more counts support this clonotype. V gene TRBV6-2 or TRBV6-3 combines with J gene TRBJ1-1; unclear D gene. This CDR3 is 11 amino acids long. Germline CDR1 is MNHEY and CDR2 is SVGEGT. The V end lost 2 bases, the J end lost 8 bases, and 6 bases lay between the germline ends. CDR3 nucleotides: TGTGCCAGCAGTTACCCTGGGGAAGCTTTCTTT. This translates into CASSYPGEAFF.

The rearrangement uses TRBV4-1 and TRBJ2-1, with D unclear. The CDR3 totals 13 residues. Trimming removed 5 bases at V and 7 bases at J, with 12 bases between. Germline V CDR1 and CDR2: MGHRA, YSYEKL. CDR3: CASSWGPVNEQFF. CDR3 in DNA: TGCGCCAGCAGCTGGGGTCCTGTAAATGAGCAGTTCTTC.

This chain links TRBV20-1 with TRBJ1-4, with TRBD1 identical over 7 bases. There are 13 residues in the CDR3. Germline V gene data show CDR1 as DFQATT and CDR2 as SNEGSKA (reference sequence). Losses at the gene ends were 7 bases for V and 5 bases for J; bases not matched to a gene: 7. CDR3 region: CSVPGQINEKLFF. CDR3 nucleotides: TGCAGTGTTCCGGGACAGATAAATGAAAAACTGTTTTTT.